Listed here is a single TCR beta chain. These data are taken from a study of cytomegalovirus exposure and HLA in healthy donors. Overall study: Early release data held some 80 million unique TCRs from HLA-typed donors.

PCR primers comprised 60 Vbeta and 13 Jbeta primers. TCRdb's copy holds only in-frame clones and misses some; the assay was immunoSEQ multiplex PCR. The sample yields around 180,000 clones, 71% seen once. The junction had 2 bases not matched to a gene; V was cut back by 0 bases and J by 5 bases. The germline V gene encodes CDR1 SGHRS and CDR2 YFSETQ. The CDR3 sequence is 15 residues long. Source material: PBMCs. This TCR derives from a girl aged 5-17 years in good health and CMV-seronegative. The V gene is TRBV5-1, the J gene TRBJ1-4, with 9 bases lining up with TRBD1. The CDR3 sequence: CASSLGQGENEKLFF. The CDR3 DNA reads as TGCGCCAGCAGCTTGGGACAGGGGGAGAATGAAAAACTGTTTTTT.